The T cell receptor beta chain described here comes from a study of blood T cell repertoires in COVID-19. The CDR3 has 14 residues. V was clipped by 8 bases and J by 0 bases, with 11 bases between them. Germline V lookup: CDR1 LNHDA, CDR2 SQIVND (reference sequence). Profiled with immunoSEQ multiplex PCR; TCRdb holds only in-frame clones, not every one. The table shows roughly 35,000 clones, with more than 70% occurring only once. This clonotype originated in a human donor in a cohort sampled during active COVID-19. V usage is TRBV19 and J usage is TRBJ2-1; D not resolved. The specimen sequenced was peripheral blood. The CDR3 DNA is TGTGCCAGTTCGGTCCGGAGCTCCTACAATGAGCAGTTCTTC. Its protein is CASSVRSSYNEQFF.